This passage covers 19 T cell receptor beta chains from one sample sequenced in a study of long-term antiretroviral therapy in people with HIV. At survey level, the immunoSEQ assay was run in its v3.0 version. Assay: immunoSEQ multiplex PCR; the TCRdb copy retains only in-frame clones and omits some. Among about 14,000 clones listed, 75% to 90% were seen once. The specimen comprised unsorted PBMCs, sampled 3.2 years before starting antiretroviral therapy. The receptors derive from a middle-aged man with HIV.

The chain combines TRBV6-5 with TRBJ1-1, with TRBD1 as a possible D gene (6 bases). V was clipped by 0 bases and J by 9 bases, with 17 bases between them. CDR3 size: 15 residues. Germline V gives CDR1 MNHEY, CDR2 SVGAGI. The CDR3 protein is CASSYSTGSTVKAFF. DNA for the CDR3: TGTGCCAGCAGTTACTCGACAGGTTCTACAGTGAAAGCTTTCTTT.

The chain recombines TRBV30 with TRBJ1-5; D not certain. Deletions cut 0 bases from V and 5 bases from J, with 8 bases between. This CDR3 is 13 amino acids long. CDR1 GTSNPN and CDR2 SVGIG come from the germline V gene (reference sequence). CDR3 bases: TGTGCCTGGAGTGTAGCGGATTATCAGCCCCAGCATTTT. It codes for CAWSVADYQPQHF.

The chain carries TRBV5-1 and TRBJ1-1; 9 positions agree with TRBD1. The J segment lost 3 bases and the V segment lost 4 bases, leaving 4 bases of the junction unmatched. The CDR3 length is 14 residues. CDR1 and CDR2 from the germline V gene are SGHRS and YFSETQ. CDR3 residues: CASSPDRGDTEAFF. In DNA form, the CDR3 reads TGCGCCAGCAGCCCGGACAGGGGCGACACTGAAGCTTTCTTT.

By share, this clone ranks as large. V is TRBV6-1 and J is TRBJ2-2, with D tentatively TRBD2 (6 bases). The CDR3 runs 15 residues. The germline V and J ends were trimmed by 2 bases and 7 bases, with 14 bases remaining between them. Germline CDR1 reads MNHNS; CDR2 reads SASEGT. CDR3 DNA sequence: TGTGCCAGCAGTGAAACGGGGGATTGGGGCGGGGAGCTGTTTTTT. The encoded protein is CASSETGDWGGELFF.

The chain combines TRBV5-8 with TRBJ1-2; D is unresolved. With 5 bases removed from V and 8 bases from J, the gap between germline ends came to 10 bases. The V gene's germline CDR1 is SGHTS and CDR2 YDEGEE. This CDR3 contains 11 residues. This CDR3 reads CASRPEEGYTF. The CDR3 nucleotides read TGTGCCAGCAGACCCGAAGAAGGCTACACCTTC.

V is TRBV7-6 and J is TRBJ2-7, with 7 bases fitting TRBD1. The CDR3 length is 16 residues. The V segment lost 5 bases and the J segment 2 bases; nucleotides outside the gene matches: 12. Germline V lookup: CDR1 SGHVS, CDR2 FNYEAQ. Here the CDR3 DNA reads TGTGCCAGCAGCGGCATAAAGGGACAGAGCCCCTACGAGCAGTACTTC. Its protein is CASSGIKGQSPYEQYF.

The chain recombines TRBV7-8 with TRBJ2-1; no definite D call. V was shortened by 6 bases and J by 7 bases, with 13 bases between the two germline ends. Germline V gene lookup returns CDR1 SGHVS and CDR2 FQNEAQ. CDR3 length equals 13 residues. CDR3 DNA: TGTGCCAGCAGTTTTTTGGACGTAAATGAGCAGTTCTTC. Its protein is CASSFLDVNEQFF. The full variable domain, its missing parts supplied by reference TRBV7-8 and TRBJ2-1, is GAGVSQSPRYKVAKRGQDVALRCDPISGHVSLFWYQQALGQGPEFLTYFQNEAQLDKSGLPSDRFFAERPEGSVSTLKIQRTQQEDSAVYLCASSFLDVNEQFFGPGTRLTVL.

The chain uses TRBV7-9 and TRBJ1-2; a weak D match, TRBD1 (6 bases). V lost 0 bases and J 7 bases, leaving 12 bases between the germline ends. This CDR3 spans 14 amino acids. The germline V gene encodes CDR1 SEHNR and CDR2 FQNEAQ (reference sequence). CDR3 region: CASSLAQGHRGYTF. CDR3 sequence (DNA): TGTGCCAGCAGCTTAGCACAGGGTCATCGTGGCTACACCTTC.

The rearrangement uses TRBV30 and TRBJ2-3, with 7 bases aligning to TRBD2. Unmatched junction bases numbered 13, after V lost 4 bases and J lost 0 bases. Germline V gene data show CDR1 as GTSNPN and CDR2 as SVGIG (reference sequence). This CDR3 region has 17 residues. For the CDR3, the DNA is TGTGCCTGGACCCCCAGCGGGTTGCGGGGGAGCACAGATACGCAGTATTTT. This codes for CAWTPSGLRGSTDTQYF.

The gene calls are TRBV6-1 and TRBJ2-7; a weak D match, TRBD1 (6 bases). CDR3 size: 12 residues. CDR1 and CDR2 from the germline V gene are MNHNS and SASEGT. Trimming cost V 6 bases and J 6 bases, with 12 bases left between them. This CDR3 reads CASRVSGVEQYF. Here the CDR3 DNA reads TGTGCCAGCAGAGTCTCAGGGGTCGAGCAGTACTTC.

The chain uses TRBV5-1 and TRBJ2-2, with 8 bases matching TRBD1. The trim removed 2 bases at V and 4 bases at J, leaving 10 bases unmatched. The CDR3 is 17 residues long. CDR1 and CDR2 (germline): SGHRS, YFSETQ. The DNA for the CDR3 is TGCGCCAGCAGCTTTACAGGGGGTTCTGTGGGCACCGGGGAGCTGTTTTTT. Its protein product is CASSFTGGSVGTGELFF.

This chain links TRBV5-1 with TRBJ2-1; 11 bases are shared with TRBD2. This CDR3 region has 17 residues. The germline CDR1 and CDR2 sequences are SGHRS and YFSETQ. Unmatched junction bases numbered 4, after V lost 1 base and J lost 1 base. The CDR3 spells CASSLRSGGASYNEQFF. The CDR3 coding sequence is TGCGCCAGCAGCTTGCGTAGCGGGGGGGCATCCTACAATGAGCAGTTCTTC.

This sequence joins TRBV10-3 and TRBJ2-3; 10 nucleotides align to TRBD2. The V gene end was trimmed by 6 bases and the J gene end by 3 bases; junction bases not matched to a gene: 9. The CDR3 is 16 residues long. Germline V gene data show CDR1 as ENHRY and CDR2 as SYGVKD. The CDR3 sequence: CAIRPRLAGETDTQYF. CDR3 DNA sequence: TGTGCCATCAGGCCCCGGCTAGCGGGAGAAACAGATACGCAGTATTTT.

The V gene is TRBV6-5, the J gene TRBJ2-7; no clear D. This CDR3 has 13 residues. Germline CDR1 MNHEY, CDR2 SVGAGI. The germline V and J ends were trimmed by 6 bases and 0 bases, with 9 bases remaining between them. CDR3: CASRRLSSYEQYF. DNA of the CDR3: TGTGCCAGCAGACGACTCAGCTCCTACGAGCAGTACTTC.

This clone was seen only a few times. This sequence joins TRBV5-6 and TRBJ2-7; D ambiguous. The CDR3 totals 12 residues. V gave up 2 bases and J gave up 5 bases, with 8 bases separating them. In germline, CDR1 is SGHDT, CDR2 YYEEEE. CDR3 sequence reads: CASSFGTHEQYF. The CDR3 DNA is TGTGCCAGCAGCTTTGGCACGCACGAGCAGTACTTC.

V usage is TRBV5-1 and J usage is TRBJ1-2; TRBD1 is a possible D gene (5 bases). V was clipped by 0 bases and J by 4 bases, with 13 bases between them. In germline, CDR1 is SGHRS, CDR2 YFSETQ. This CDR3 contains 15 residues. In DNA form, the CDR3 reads TGCGCCAGCAGCTTGGCAAACAGGCCCACCTATGGCTACACCTTC. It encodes CASSLANRPTYGYTF.

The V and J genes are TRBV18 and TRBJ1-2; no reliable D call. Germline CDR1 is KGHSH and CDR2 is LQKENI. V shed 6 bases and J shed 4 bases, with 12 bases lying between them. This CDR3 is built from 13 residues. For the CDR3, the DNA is TGTGCCAGCTCGGGCAGCCTGGTCTATGGCTACACCTTC. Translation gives CASSGSLVYGYTF.

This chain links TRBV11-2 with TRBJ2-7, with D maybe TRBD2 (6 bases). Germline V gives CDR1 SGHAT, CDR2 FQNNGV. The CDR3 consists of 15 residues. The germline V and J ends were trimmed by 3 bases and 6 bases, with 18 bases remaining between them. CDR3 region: CASSFPRLGSSEQYF. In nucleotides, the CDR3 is TGTGCCAGCAGCTTCCCCAGACTAGGAAGTAGCGAGCAGTACTTC.

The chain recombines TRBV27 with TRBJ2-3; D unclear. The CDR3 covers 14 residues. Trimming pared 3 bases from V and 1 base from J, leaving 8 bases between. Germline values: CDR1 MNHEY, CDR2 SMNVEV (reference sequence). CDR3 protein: CASSFFAGTDTQYF. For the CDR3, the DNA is TGTGCCAGCAGTTTCTTTGCCGGCACAGATACGCAGTATTTT.